This TCR beta chain is drawn from a study of T cell changes during pregnancy in multiple sclerosis. Deletions cut 0 bases from V and 5 bases from J, with 13 bases between. Germline V gene sequence: CDR1 SNHLY, CDR2 FYNNEI. This CDR3 region has 15 residues. Some clones are missing from TCRdb's copy, which holds only in-frame ones; the method was immunoSEQ multiplex PCR. The table has roughly 50,000 clones, 91% seen once. This clone was found once. The sequence was obtained from a female donor in good health, enrolled as a control in a pregnancy study. The sample consisted of peripheral blood, taken after pregnancy. The V and J genes are TRBV2 and TRBJ1-2; D might be TRBD1 (5 bases). The CDR3 here is CASSEAGRGLYGYTF. The CDR3 DNA reads as TGTGCCAGCAGTGAAGCTGGAAGGGGATTGTATGGCTACACCTTC.